This T cell receptor (beta chain) is drawn from a study of T cells in Graves' hyperthyroidism and ophthalmopathy. Authors of the study amplified TCR beta CDR3 regions from RNA transcripts. A first-round RT-PCR of the TCR CDR3 used the HTBI primer set. TCRdb reprocessed the multiplex PCR reads with MiXCR, giving one entry per CDR3 protein. The profile shows 350,000 to 450,000 distinct CDR3 sequences, over 11% of them singletons. V lost 1 base to trimming and J lost 4 bases, with 10 bases between them. CDR3 length equals 14 residues. Germline CDR1 LGHDT, CDR2 YNNKEL (reference sequence). This clonotype has at least ten counts.

The TCR comes from a man aged 45-60 years with Graves' ophthalmopathy. The V gene is TRBV3-1, the J gene TRBJ1-2; perhaps TRBD1 as D (6 bases). Sequenced sample: blood. The CDR3 here is CASSQAGQLYGYTF. The CDR3 bases are TGTGCCAGCAGCCAAGCAGGACAGCTCTATGGCTACACCTTC. The entire variable domain, with the rest obtained from reference TRBV3-1 and TRBJ1-2, is as follows: DTAVSQTPKYLVTQMGNDKSIKCEQNLGHDTMYWYKQDSKKFLKIMFSYNNKELIINETVPNRFSPKSPDKAHLNLHINSLELGDSAVYFCASSQAGQLYGYTFGSGTRLTVV.